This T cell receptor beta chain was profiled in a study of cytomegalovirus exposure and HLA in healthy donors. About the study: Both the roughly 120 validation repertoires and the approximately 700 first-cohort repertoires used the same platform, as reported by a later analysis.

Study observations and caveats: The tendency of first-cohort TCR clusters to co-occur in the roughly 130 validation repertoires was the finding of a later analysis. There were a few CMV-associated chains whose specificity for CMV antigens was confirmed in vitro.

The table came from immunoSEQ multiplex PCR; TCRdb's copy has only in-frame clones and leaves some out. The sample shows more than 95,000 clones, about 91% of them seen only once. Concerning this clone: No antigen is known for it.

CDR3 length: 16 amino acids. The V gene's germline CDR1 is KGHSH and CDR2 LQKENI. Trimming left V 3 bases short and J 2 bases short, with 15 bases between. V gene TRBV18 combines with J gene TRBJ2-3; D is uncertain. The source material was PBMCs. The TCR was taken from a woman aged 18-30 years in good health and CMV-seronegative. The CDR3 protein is CASSPLYGEDTDTQYF. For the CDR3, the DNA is TGTGCCAGCTCACCCCTTTATGGTGAGGACACAGATACGCAGTATTTT.